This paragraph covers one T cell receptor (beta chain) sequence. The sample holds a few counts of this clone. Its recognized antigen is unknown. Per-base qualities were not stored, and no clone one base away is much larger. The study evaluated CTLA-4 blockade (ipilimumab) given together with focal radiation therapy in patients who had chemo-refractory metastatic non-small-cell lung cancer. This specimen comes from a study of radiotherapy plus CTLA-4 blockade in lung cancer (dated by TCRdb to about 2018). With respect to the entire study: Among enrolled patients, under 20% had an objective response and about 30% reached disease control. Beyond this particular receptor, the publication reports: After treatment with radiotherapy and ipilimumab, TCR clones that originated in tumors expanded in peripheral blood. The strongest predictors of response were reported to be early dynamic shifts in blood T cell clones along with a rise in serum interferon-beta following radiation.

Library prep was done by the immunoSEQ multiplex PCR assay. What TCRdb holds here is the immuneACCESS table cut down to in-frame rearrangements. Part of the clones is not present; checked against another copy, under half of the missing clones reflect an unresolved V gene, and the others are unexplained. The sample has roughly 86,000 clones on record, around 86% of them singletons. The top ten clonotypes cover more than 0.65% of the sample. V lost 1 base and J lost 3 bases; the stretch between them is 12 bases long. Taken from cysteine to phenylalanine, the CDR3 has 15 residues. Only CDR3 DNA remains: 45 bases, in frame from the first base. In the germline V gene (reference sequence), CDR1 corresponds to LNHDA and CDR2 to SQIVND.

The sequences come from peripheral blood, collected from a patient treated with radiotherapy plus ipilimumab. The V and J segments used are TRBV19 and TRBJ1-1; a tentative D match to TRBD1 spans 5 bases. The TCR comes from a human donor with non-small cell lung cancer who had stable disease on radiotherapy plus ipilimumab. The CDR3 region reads CASSIGMGRDTEAFF. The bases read TGTGCCAGTAGTATAGGGATGGGCAGGGACACTGAAGCTTTCTTT.